The sequence of this TCR beta chain was determined in a study of pediatric ulcerative colitis. This table comes from immunoSEQ multiplex PCR, and its TCRdb copy is limited to in-frame clones, with some not included. This sample has 15,000 or so clones, with around 90% found just once. V was shortened by 3 bases and J by 0 bases, with 7 bases between the two germline ends. The CDR3 length is 13 residues. The specimen sequenced was blood. This sequence joins TRBV5-3 and TRBJ2-7; D not certain. TRBV5-3 is an ORF; its function is uncertain. The clonotype was recovered from a boy between 5 and 17 years old with moderate ulcerative colitis. CDR3 nucleotide sequence: TGTGCCAGAAGCTCAAACAGCTCCTACGAGCAGTACTTC. Protein sequence: CARSSNSSYEQYF.